The subject of this entry is one T cell receptor beta chain. The V gene lost 2 bases and the J gene lost 5 bases, with 16 bases spanning the gap. CDR3 length: 15 residues. The germline CDR1 and CDR2 sequences are DFQATT and SNEGSKA (reference sequence). The data were taken from a study of identical twins. TCRdb processed the 5' RACE reads anew with MiXCR; each CDR3 protein has one entry. Altogether fewer than 450,000 distinct CDR3 sequences are present, about 10% being singletons, with the ten largest covering under 10%. This clonotype was sampled from a woman aged 50 to 60 in good health. The chain joins TRBV20-1 to TRBJ2-1; D possibly corresponds to TRBD2 (5 bases). Sequenced material: naive T cells sorted from blood. As DNA, the CDR3 is TGCAGTGCTAGACCAATCAGCGGCGAAAACAATGAGCAGTTCTTC. Its translation is CSARPISGENNEQFF.